Here is one T cell receptor (beta chain) with its context. This entry comes from a study of technical replicates of blood from several donors. Using immunoSEQ multiplex PCR, the repertoire was profiled, and TCRdb retains in-frame clones only, with some absent. The table shows 40,000 to 65,000 clones, with approximately 86% occurring only once. The sequenced material came from PBMCs. The TCR originated in a human donor in good health. Some clones in this sample may be carry-over from other donors' samples.

The CDR3, as DNA: TGTGCCAGCAGCGCCCATGGACAGGGTGGAGATACGCAGTATTTT. Amino acids: CASSAHGQGGDTQYF. V and J are TRBV11-3 and TRBJ2-3; 8 nucleotides match TRBD1. V lost 5 bases and J lost 5; bases outside the gene matches: 9. The CDR3 is made up of 15 amino acids. Germline V gene lookup returns CDR1 SGHNT and CDR2 YENEEA.